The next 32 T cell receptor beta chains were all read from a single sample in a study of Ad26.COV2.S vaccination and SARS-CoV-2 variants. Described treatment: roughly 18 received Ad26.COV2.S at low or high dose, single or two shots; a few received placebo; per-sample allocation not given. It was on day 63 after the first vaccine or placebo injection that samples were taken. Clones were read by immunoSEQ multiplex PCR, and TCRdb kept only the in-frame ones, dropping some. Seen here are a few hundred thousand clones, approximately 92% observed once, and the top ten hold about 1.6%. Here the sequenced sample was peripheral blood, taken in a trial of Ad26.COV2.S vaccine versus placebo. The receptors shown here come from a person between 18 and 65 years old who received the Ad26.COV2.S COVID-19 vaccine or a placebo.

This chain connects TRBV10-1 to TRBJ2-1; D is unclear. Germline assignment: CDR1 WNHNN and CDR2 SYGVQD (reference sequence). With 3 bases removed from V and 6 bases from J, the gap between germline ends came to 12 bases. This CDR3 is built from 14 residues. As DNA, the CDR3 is TGCGCCAGCAGTGAACGGACCCGTATCAATGAGCAGTTCTTC. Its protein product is CASSERTRINEQFF.

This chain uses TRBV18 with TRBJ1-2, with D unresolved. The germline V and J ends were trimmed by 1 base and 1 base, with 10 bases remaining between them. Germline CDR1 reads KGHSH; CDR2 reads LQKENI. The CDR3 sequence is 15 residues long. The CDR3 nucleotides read TGTGCCAGCTCACCACTGACGGAAGTTAACTATGGCTACACCTTC. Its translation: CASSPLTEVNYGYTF.

The CDR3 sequence is CASSLERGYGYTF. DNA for the CDR3: TGTGCCAGCAGCTTAGAACGGGGATATGGCTACACCTTC. The gene calls are TRBV7-2 and TRBJ1-2, with D uncertain. CDR1 is SGHTA, CDR2 FQGNSA, per germline. The V end was cut by 1 base, the J end by 5 bases, with 8 bases between. The CDR3 is 13 amino acids.

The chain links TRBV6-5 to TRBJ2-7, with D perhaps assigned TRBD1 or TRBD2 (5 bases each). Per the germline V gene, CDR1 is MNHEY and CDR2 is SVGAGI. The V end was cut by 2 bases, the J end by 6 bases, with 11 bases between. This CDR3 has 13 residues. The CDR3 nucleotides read TGTGCCAGCAGTTACGGGGCAGGGACCGAGCAGTACTTC. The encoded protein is CASSYGAGTEQYF.

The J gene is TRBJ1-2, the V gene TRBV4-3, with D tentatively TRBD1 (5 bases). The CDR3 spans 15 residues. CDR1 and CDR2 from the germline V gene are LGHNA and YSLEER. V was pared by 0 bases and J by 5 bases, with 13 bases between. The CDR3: CASSQDGAGWYGYTF. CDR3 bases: TGCGCCAGCAGCCAAGATGGCGCAGGGTGGTATGGCTACACCTTC.

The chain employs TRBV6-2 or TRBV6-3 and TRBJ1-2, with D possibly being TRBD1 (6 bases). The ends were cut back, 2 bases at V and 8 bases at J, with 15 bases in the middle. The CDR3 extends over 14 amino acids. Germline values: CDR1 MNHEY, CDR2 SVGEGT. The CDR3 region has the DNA TGTGCCAGCAGTTACCTCGTGACAGGTTACGGCTACACCTTC. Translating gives CASSYLVTGYGYTF.

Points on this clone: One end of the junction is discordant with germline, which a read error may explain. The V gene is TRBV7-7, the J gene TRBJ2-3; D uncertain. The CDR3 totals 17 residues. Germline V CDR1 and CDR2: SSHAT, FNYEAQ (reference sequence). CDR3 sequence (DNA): TGTGCTAGCAGCCCAGACCCGGGTGGGGTCCCGGCAGATACGCAGTATTTT. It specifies CASSPDPGGVPADTQYF.

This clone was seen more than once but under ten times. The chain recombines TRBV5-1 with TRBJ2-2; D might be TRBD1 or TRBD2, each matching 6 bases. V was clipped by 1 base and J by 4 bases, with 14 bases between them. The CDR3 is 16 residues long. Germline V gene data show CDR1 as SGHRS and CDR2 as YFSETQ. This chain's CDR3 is CASSLWPGAGTGELFF. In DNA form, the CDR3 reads TGCGCCAGCAGCTTGTGGCCGGGGGCGGGCACCGGGGAGCTGTTTTTT. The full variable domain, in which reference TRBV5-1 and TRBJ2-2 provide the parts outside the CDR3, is KAGVTQTPRYLIKTRGQQVTLSCSPISGHRSVSWYQQTPGQGLQFLFEYFSETQRNKGNFPGRFSGRQFSNSRSEMNVSTLELGDSALYLCASSLWPGAGTGELFFGEGSRLTVL.

The CDR3 nucleotides read TGCAGTGCTAGTCCTAATACGGCCCTGATGTACAACTATGGAAACACCATATATTTT. Amino acids: CSASPNTALMYNYGNTIYF. The V call is TRBV20-1, the J call TRBJ1-3; D call uncertain. The CDR3 runs 19 residues. Germline lookup yields CDR1 DFQATT and CDR2 SNEGSKA (reference sequence). V was cut by 3 bases and J by 3 bases, with 27 bases left in between.

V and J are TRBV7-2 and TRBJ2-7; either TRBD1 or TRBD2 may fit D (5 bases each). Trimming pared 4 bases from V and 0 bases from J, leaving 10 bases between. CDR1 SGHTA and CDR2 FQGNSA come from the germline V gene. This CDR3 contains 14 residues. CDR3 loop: CASSSGRTSYEQYF. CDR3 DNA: TGTGCCAGCAGCTCGGGACGGACCTCCTACGAGCAGTACTTC.

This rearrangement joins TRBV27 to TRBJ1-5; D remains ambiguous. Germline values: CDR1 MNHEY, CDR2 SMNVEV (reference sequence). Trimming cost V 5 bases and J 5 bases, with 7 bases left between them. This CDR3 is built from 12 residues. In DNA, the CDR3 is TGTGCCAGCAGTCCAACAGATCAGCCCCAGCATTTT. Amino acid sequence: CASSPTDQPQHF.

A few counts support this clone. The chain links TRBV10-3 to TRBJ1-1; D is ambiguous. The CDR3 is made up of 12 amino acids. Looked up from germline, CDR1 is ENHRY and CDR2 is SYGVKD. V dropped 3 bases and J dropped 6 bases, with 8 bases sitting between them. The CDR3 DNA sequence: TGTGCCATCAGTGATGGCTGGGCTGAAGCTTTCTTT. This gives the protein CAISDGWAEAFF.

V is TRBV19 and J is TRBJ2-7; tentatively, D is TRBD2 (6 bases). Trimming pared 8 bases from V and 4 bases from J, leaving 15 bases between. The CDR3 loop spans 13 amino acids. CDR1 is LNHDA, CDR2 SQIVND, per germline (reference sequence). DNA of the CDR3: TGTGCCAGTTCGGCGGGGACCCAATACGAGCAGTACTTC. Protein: CASSAGTQYEQYF.

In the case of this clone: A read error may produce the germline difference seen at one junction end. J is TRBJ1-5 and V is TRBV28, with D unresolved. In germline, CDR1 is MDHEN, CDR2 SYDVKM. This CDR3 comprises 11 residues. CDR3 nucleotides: TGTGCCAGCAGTTTTTATTCGGGGATCGCTTTT. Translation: CASSFYSGIAF.

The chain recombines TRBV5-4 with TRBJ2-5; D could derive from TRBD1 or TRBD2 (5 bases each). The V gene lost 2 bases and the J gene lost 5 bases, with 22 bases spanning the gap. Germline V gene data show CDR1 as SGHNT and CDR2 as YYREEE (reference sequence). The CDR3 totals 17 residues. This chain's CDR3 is CASSLTPQGAVGETQYF. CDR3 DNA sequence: TGTGCCAGCAGCTTAACCCCCCAGGGAGCTGTGGGCGAGACCCAGTACTTC. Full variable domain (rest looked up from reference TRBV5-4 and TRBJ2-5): ETGVTQSPTHLIKTRGQQVTLRCSSQSGHNTVSWYQQALGQGPQFIFQYYREEENGRGNFPPRFSGLQFPNYSSELNVNALELDDSALYLCASSLTPQGAVGETQYFGPGTRLLVL.

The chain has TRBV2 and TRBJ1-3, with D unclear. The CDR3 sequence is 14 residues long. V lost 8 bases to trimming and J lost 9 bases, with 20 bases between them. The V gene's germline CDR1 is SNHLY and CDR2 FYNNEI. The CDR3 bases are TGTGCCAGCCAGCGATTCAGCAATGCGGCCACCATATATTTT. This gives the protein CASQRFSNAATIYF.

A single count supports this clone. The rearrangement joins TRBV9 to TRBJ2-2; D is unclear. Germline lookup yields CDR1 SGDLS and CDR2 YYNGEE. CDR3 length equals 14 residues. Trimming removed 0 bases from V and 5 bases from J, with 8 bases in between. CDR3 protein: CASSVDMETGELFF. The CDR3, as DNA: TGTGCCAGCAGCGTAGATATGGAAACCGGGGAGCTGTTTTTT. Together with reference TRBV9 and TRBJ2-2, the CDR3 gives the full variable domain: DSGVTQTPKHLITATGQRVTLRCSPRSGDLSVYWYQQSLDQGLQFLIQYYNGEERAKGNILERFSAQQFPDLHSELNLSSLELGDSALYFCASSVDMETGELFFGEGSRLTVL.

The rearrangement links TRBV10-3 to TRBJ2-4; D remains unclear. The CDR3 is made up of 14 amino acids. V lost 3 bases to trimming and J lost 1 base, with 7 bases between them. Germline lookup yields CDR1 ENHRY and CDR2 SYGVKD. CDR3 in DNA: TGTGCCATCAGTGACCGGGTGGCCAAAAACATTCAGTACTTC. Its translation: CAISDRVAKNIQYF.

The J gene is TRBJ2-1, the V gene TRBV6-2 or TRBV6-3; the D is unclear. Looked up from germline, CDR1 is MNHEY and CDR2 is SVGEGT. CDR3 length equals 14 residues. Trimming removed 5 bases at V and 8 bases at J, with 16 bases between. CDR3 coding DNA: TGTGCCAGCAGTGACCGGACCACCAATGATGAGCAGTTCTTC. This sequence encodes CASSDRTTNDEQFF.

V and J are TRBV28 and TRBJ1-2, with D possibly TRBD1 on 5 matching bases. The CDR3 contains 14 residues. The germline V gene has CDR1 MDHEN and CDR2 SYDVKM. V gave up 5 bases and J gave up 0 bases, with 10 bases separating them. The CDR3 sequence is CASSLGGANYGYTF. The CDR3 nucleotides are TGTGCCAGCAGTCTGGGGGGGGCTAACTATGGCTACACCTTC.

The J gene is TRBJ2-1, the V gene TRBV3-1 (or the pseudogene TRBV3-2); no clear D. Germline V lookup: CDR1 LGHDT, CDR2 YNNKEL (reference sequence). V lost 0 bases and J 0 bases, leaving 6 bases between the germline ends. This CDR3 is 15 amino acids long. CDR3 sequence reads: CASSQEGSSYNEQFF. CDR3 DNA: TGTGCCAGCAGCCAAGAGGGGTCCTCCTACAATGAGCAGTTCTTC.

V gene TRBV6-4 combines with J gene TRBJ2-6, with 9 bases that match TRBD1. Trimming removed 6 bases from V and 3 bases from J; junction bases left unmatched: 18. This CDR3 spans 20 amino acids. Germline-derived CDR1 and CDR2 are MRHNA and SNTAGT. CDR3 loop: CASRRVFPGQGLGGANVLTF. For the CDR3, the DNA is TGTGCCAGCAGAAGGGTATTTCCGGGACAGGGCCTCGGTGGGGCCAACGTCCTGACTTTC.

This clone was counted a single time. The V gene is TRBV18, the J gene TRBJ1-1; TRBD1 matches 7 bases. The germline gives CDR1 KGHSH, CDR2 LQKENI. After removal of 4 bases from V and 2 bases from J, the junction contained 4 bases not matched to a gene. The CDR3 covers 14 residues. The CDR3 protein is CASSQQGKNTEAFF. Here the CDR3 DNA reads TGTGCCAGCTCACAACAGGGGAAAAACACTGAAGCTTTCTTT.

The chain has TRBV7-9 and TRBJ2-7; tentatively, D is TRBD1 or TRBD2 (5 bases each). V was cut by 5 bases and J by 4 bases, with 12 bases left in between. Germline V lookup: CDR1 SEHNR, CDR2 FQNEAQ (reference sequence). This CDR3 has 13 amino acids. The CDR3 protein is CASSPRDVYEQYF. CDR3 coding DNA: TGTGCCAGCAGCCCAAGGGACGTGTACGAGCAGTACTTC.

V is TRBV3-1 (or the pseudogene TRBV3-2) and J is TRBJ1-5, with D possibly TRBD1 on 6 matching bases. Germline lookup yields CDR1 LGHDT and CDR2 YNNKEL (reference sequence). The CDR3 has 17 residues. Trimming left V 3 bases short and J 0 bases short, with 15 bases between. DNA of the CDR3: TGTGCCAGCAGCCAGAGGAGAGGGGGGGATAGCAATCAGCCCCAGCATTTT. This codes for CASSQRRGGDSNQPQHF.

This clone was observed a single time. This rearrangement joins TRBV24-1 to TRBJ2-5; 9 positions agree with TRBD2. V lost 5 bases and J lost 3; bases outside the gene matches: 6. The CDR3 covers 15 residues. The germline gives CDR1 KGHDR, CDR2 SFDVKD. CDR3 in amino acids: CATSASGLAEETQYF. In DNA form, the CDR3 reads TGTGCCACCAGTGCCTCGGGACTAGCAGAAGAGACCCAGTACTTC.

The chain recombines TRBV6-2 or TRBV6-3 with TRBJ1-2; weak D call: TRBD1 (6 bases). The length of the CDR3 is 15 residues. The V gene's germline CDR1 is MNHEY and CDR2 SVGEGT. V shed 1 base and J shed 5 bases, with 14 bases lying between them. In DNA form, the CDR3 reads TGTGCCAGCAGTTACTTCTCGCCAACAGGGTATGGCTACACCTTC. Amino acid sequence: CASSYFSPTGYGYTF.

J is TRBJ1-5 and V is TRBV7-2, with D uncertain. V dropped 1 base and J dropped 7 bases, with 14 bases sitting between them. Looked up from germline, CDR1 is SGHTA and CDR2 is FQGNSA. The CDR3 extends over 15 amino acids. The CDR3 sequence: CASSLGGGVWQPQHF. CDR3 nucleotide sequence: TGTGCCAGCAGCTTAGGAGGAGGAGTTTGGCAGCCCCAGCATTTT.

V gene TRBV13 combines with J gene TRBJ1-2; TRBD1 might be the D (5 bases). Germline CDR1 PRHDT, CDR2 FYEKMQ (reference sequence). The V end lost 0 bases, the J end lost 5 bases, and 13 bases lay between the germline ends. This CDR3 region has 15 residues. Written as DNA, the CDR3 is TGTGCCAGCAGCTTAGGAGGGACCCACCCTTATGGCTACACCTTC. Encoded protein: CASSLGGTHPYGYTF. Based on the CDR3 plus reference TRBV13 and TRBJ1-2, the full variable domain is AAGVIQSPRHLIKEKRETATLKCYPIPRHDTVYWYQQGPGQDPQFLISFYEKMQSDKGSIPDRFSAQQFSDYHSELNMSSLELGDSALYFCASSLGGTHPYGYTFGSGTRLTVV.

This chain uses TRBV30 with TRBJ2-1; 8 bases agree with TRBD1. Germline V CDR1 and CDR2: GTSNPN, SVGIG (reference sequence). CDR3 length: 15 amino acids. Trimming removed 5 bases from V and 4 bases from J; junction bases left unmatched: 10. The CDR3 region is CAWHERTGHYNEQFF. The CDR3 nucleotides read TGTGCCTGGCACGAGCGGACAGGGCATTACAATGAGCAGTTCTTC.

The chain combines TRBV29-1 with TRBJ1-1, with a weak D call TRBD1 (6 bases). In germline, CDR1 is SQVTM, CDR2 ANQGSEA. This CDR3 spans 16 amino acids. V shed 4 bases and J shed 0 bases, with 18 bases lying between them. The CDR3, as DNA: TGCAGCGTTGGCCGACTCAGGGGAGGGGTGAACACTGAAGCTTTCTTT. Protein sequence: CSVGRLRGGVNTEAFF.

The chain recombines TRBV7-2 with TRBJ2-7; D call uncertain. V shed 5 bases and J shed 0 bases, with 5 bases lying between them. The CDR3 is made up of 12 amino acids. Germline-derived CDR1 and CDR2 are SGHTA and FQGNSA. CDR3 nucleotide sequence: TGTGCCAGCAGCAAGAGCTCCTACGAGCAGTACTTC. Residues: CASSKSSYEQYF. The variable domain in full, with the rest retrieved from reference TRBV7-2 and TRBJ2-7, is GAGVSQSPSNKVTEKGKDVELRCDPISGHTALYWYRQSLGQGLEFLIYFQGNSAPDKSGLPSDRFSAERTGGSVSTLTIQRTQQEDSAVYLCASSKSSYEQYFGPGTRLTVT.